This T cell receptor beta chain stems from a study of cytomegalovirus exposure and HLA in healthy donors (dated by TCRdb to 2016 to 2017). Some background on the complete study: An earlier analysis of approximately 640 of the donors reported about 250 Gb of sequence data and some 120 million unique TCR beta sequences from 150 million to 200 million T cells. Along with the approximately 620-subject first cohort, a separate validation cohort of over a hundred different subjects was used. Typing coverage differed by locus: A, B, C, DRB1 and DQB1 were typed in about 620-630 donors, DQA1 in 522, DPA1 in approximately 610, and DPB1 in 472. Across 300 to 400 genotyped donors of the cohort, an average of approximately 200,000 unique TCR beta nucleotide sequences per donor were sequenced, and approximately 17% of those sequences were non-productive. Five DR-DQ haplotypes were treated as single units for association and clustering because of strong linkage in the cohort. Donor age, sex, ethnicity and CMV serostatus were compiled alongside the repertoire data. The study aimed to test whether signatures of past pathogen exposure could be identified by cataloging public T cell receptors. A later analysis re-analyzed previously published TCR beta repertoires from 666 donors and added high-resolution HLA genotyping to study TCR occurrence patterns. Genome-wide SNP genotypes for about 60% of the roughly 670 donors were used in a later genetic analysis, which treated that subset as a discovery cohort. Of the approximately 370 genotyped donors, 75% to 85% were placed in the genetic ancestry cluster associated with self-reported Caucasian donors. An earlier analysis of roughly 580 of the donors used high-throughput TCR beta sequencing to judge whether each TCR beta V gene segment behaved as functional or pseudogenic. Rather than using new phenotypic data, the later analysis identified candidate immune exposures from TCR beta sequences and from how often those sequences occurred across donors. High-throughput TCR immunosequencing, statistical association of individual TCRs with disease status, and machine learning were combined to predict cytomegalovirus infection status. Every discovery cohort repertoire had been produced on one sequencing platform. Using immunosequencing, the study profiled T cell repertoires from fewer than 850 subjects and related those repertoires to cytomegalovirus serostatus. An early release that covered some 630 HLA-typed donors contained around 300 gigabases of sequencing data and around 85 million unique TCR sequences. Both class I and class II loci were covered by HLA typing, at four-digit resolution. The paper as a whole reports these results and caveats: Compared with the roughly 670-donor mean, donors in an Asian-associated ancestry cluster had fewer N-insertions in productive TCRs, according to a later genetic analysis. Some IMGT-functional V segments, including TRBV6-2 and TRBV6-3, could not be distinguished by the 87-base-pair reads and were therefore excluded. The study listed approximately 150 TCR beta chains as associated with cytomegalovirus. V-gene and J-gene trimming of TCR beta chains was associated with a missense DCLRE1C variant in a later genetic analysis, and the association was replicated in an independent cohort. The classifier was reported to diagnose cytomegalovirus status with high specificity and sensitivity in both the original cohort and the validation cohort. A few of the identified cytomegalovirus-associated TCR beta chains were confirmed in vitro to be specific for cytomegalovirus antigens. A group of highly shared sequence variants was considered likely to be a technical artifact of the sequencing pipeline. The earlier analysis of almost 600 of the donors excluded some 15 rarely observed V segments, including chromosome 9 orphons, because counts were too low. Specific HLA alleles were associated with roughly 16,000 TCR beta sequences at a false discovery rate of 0.05 in a later analysis. In this cohort, only TCR beta chains were sequenced, and detectable features were limited by the absence of alpha or paired-chain data. In a later analysis, several top co-occurrence clusters were reported to appear linked to parvovirus B19, influenza, CMV and Epstein-Barr virus. Most TCR sequences were observed very rarely across donors, whereas some public TCRs were present in many individuals. The authors suggested that the approach could potentially be generalized to other disease states and immunological phenotypes. Compared with equally common non-associated chains, HLA-associated TCR beta chains in a later analysis were more clonally expanded and had lower generation probabilities. Roughly uniform sequencing depth across donors was assumed in presence/absence analyses, although this assumption may not hold. According to a later analysis, TCR association rates differed among HLA loci, with DRB1 alleles showing the most associated TCRs and HLA-C alleles showing the fewest. A further reported finding was that TCR beta sequences accurately predicted the HLA-A and HLA-B alleles for most subjects in the first cohort. Strong co-occurrence of HLA alleles, especially DR and DQ, made assigning TCR associations to individual alleles difficult. Broadly in line with IMGT annotations, most TCR beta V segments showed up in productive rearrangements about 90% or about 30% of the time in an earlier analysis of a few hundred of the donors. For the cohort, immune exposure information was limited to CMV serostatus. Because HLA typing was missing for some donors at each locus, association tests included only the typed subset. Correlated functional status among segregating V segments might reflect linkage disequilibrium, but an unknown experimental factor could not be ruled out. Most CMV-associated TCR beta chains appeared to be HLA-restricted in a later analysis, and the HLA associations seemed to be driven largely by CMV exposure.

Trimming leaves V shorter by 0 bases and J shorter by 7 bases, with the junction holding 7 bases beyond the gene matches. The CDR3 runs 15 residues from the cysteine to the phenylalanine. Just CDR3 DNA is preserved here, 45 bases in frame from base 1. CDR1 SGDLS and CDR2 YYNGEE were looked up in the germline V gene. Receptors were amplified or captured by the immunoSEQ multiplex PCR assay. A mixture of 60 forward primers for TCR Vbeta segments and 13 reverse primers for TCR Jbeta segments was used in the multiplex PCR. A multiplex PCR assay on genomic DNA amplified the CDR3 region of rearranged TCR beta genes. Amplified TCR beta libraries were sequenced as 87-base-pair reads on the Illumina HiSeq System. In the source study's methods: In a later analysis, tens of millions of unique TCR beta chains were counted across the roughly 610 repertoires, and roughly 9.9 million of these chains were shared by at least two donors. Raw reads were error-corrected and collapsed into unique sequences by a nearest-neighbor algorithm in which closely related sequences were merged to remove PCR and sequencing errors. V, D and J gene segments were assigned by aligning CDR3 sequences to IMGT reference sequences. Each retained sequence needed at least a six-nucleotide match to both a V gene segment and a J gene segment. Rearrangements were called productive when the CDR3 lacked stop codons and stayed in frame with V and J; all others were non-productive. CDR3 was defined according to IMGT convention as the region running from the second conserved V-encoded cysteine to the conserved J-encoded phenylalanine. The earlier analysis of about 610 of the donors excluded any sequence lacking an unambiguous match to a single V gene segment. In an earlier analysis of about 590 of the donors, a V segment was called functional when productive rearrangements were above 56.7%, and segregating when the standard deviation between donors exceeded 5%. To diagnose cytomegalovirus status from the catalog of TCR beta chain sequences, a statistical classification framework was built. In a later analysis, V and J genes were assigned by comparing TCR nucleotide sequences against IMGT/GENE-DB human TR gene sequences. Using the TCRdist pipeline, a later analysis assigned CDR3 sequences along with most-parsimonious VDJ recombination scenarios. A later analysis defined each TCR beta chain by its CDR3 amino acid sequence plus V-gene family, and excluded reads lacking a unique V-gene family. In a later analysis, 450 to 600 highly shared, low-generation-probability nucleotide sequences were removed to address suspected cross-contamination and a sequencing artifact. In a later analysis, a clonal expansion index was calculated for each public chain from normalized within-repertoire ranks of inferred template counts. A later analysis computed generation probabilities with a VDJ recombination model fitted to out-of-frame rearrangements, and checked the results against IGoR. Hypergeometric tests were used in a later analysis to score TCR-TCR, TCR-HLA and TCR-CMV co-occurrence, with a repertoire-size bias correction applied to the TCR pairs. To estimate false discovery rates, a later analysis permuted the HLA or CMV assignments 20 times. A later analysis grouped co-occurring TCRs with DBSCAN, adding TCRdist sequence similarity when clustering within HLA-allele-positive subsets. Co-occurrence clustering excluded repertoires with fewer than 30,000 or more than 120,000 public chains, plus five with anomalous nucleotide sharing. TCRdb provides this immuneACCESS table in a form limited to in-frame rearrangements. Some clones are lacking; in checked studies, under half of them reflect an unresolved V gene, and why the rest are absent is not known. Clone size and the V and J calls come from that table; the DNA yielded D and trimming. In all, the sample holds approximately 150,000 clones, and 78% of those were seen once. The ten top clones hold about 1.6% of the sample.

The cohort was made up of about 670 healthy bone marrow donors. At the time of sampling, every cohort member was nominally healthy, though immune exposures that went unrecorded were likely present. The donor was CMV seronegative and belonged to the group of roughly 330 seronegative cohort members. Every donor gave a peripheral blood sample, and the peripheral blood mononuclear cells from that sample were used for TCR beta sequencing. The Qiagen DNeasy Blood Extraction Kit was used to extract genomic DNA from the blood cell samples. Of note for this clone: Its binding antigen is unknown. Within one base of it there is no much larger clone, and no base qualities were kept.

This TCR was sampled from a woman aged 18-29 years in good health and CMV-seronegative. The chain is made from TRBV9 and TRBJ2-1, with TRBD2 identical over 7 junction bases. The sample was PBMCs. The nucleotide sequence is TGTGCCAGCAGCGTAGAGAGCGGGAATGGAAATGAGCAGTTCTTC. Its coded protein is CASSVESGNGNEQFF. With the portions outside the CDR3 filled from the reference TRBV9 and TRBJ2-1 genes, the complete variable region becomes DSGVTQTPKHLITATGQRVTLRCSPRSGDLSVYWYQQSLDQGLQFLIQYYNGEERAKGNILERFSAQQFPDLHSELNLSSLELGDSALYFCASSVESGNGNEQFFGPGTRLTVL.